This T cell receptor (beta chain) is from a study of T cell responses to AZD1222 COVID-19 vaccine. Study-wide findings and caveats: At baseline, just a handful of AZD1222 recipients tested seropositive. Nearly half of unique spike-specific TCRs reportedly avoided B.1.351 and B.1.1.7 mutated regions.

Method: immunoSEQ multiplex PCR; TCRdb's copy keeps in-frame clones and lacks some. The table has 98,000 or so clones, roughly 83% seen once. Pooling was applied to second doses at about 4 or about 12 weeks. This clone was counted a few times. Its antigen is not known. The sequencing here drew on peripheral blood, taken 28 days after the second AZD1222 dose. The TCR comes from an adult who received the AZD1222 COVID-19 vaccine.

In DNA form, the CDR3 reads TGTGCCAGTAGTATGAAGGGCATAGAGAACACCGGGGAGCTGTTTTTT. Its translation is CASSMKGIENTGELFF. This chain links TRBV19 with TRBJ2-2; D call uncertain. Looked up from germline, CDR1 is LNHDA and CDR2 is SQIVND (reference sequence). Between the trimmed V and J ends, which lost 3 bases and 1 base, there was a span of 12 bases. The CDR3 spans 16 residues. Together with reference TRBV19 and TRBJ2-2, the CDR3 gives the full variable domain: DGGITQSPKYLFRKEGQNVTLSCEQNLNHDAMYWYRQDPGQGLRLIYYSQIVNDFQKGDIAEGYSVSREKKESFPLTVTSAQKNPTAFYLCASSMKGIENTGELFFGEGSRLTVL.